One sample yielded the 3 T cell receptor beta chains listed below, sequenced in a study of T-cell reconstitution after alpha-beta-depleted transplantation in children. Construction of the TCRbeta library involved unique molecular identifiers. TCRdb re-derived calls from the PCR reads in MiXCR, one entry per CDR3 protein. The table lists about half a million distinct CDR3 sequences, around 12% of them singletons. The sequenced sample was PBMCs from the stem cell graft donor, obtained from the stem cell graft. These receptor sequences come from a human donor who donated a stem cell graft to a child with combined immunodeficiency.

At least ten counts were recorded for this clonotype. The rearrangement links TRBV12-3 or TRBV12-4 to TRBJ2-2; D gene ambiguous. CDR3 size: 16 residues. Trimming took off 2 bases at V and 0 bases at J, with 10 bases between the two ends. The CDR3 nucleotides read TGTGCCAGCAGTTTAAGGTCGGCTGCGAACACCGGGGAGCTGTTTTTT. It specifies CASSLRSAANTGELFF.

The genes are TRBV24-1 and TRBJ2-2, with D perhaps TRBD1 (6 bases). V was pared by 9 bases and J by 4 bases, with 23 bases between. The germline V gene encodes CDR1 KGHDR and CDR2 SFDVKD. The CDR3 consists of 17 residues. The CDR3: CATSEVQGVSGTGELFF. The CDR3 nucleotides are TGTGCCACCTCTGAGGTACAGGGCGTTTCGGGCACCGGGGAGCTGTTTTTT.

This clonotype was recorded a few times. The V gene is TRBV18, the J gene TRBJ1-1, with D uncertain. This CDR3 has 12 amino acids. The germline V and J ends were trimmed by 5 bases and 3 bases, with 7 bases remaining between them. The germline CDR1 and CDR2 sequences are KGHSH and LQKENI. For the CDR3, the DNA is TGTGCCAGCTCAAAGGGTGACACTGAAGCTTTCTTT. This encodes CASSKGDTEAFF.